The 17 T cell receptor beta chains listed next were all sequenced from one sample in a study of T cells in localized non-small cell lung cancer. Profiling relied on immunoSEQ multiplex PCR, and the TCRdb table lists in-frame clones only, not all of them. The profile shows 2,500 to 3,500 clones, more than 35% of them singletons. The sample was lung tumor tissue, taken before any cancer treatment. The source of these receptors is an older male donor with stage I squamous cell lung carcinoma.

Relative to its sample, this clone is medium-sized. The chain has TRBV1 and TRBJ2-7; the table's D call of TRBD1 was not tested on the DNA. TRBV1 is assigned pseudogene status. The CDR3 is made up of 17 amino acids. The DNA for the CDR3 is TGCACCAGCAGCCCCCGGGACAGGGAGCGTATTGTCCACGAGCAGTACTTC. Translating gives CTSSPRDRERIVHEQYF.

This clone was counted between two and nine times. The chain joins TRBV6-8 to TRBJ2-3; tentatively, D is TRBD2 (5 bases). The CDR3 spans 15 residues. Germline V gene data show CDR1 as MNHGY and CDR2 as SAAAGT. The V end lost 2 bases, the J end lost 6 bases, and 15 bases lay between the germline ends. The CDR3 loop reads CASSYGPGSYDTQYF. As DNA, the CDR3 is TGTGCCAGCAGTTACGGACCGGGGTCGTACGATACGCAGTATTTT.

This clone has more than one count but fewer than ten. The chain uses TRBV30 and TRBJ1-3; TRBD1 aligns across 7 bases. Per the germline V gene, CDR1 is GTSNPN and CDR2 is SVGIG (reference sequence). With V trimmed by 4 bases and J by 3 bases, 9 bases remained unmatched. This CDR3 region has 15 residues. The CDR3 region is CAWTAPGTVGNTIYF. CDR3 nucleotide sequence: TGTGCCTGGACTGCCCCCGGGACAGTTGGAAACACCATATATTTT.

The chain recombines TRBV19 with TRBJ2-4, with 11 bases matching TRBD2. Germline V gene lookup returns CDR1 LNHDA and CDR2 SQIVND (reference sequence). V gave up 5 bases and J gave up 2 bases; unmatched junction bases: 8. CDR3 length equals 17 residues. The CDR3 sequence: CASSSPGLAVSKNIQYF. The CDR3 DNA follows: TGTGCCAGTAGTTCCCCGGGACTAGCGGTTTCCAAAAACATTCAGTACTTC.

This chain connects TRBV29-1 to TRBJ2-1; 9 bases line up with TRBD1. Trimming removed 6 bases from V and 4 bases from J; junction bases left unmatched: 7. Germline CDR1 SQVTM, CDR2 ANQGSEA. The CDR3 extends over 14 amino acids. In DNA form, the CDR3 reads TGCAGCGTCGTGACAGGGGGTAGTTACAATGAGCAGTTCTTC. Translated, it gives CSVVTGGSYNEQFF.

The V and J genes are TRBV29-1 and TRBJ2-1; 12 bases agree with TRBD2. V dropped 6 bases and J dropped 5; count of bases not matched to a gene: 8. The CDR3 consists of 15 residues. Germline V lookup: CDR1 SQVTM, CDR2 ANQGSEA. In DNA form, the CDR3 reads TGCAGCGTCAAACTAGCGGGAGGACCCCACAATGAGCAGTTCTTC. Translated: CSVKLAGGPHNEQFF.

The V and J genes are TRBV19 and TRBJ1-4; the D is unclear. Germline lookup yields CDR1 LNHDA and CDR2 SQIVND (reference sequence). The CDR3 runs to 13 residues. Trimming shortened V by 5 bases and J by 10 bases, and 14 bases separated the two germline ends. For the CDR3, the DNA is TGTGCCAGTAGTGTCCTCGGTTTGGGAAAACTGTTTTTT. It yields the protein CASSVLGLGKLFF.

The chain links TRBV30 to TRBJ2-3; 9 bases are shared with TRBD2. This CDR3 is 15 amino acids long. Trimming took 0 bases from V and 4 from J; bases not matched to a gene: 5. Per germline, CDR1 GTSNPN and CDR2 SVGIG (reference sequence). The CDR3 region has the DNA TGTGCCTGGAGTGTATCGCTAGCGGGGTCAGATACGCAGTATTTT. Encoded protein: CAWSVSLAGSDTQYF. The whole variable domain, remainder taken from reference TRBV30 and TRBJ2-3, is SQTIHQWPATLVQPVGSPLSLECTVEGTSNPNLYWYRQAAGRGLQLLFYSVGIGQISSEVPQNLSASRPQDRQFILSSKKLLLSDSGFYLCAWSVSLAGSDTQYFGPGTRLTVL.

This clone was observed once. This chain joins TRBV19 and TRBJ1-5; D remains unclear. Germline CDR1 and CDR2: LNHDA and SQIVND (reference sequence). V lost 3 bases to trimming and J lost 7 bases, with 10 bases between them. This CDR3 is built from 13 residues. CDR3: CASSMSREQPQHF. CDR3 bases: TGTGCCAGTAGTATGAGTAGGGAACAGCCCCAGCATTTT.

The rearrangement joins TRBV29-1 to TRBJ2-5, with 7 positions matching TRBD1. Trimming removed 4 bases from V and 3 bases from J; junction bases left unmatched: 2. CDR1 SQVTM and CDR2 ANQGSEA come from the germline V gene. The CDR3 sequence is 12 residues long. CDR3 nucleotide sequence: TGCAGCGTTGGGACAGGAGAAGAGACCCAGTACTTC. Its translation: CSVGTGEETQYF.

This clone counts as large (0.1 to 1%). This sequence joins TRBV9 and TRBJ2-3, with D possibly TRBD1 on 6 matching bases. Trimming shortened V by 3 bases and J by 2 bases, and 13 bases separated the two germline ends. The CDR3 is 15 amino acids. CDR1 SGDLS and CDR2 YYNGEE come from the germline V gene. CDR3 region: CASSARGYDTDTQYF. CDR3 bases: TGTGCCAGCAGCGCCAGGGGTTACGACACAGATACGCAGTATTTT.

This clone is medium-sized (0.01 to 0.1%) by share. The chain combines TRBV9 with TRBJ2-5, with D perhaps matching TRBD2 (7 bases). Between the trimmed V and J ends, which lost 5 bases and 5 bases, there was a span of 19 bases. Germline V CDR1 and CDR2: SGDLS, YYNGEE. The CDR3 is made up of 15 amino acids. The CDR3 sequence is CASSDLGGREETQYF. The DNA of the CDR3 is TGTGCCAGCAGTGATCTGGGGGGGCGCGAGGAGACCCAGTACTTC.

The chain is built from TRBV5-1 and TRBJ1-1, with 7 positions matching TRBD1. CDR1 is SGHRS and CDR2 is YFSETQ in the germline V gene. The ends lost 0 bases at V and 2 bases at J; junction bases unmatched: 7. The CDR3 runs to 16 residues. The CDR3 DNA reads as TGCGCCAGCAGCTTGGCAATGACAGGGTTTAACACTGAAGCTTTCTTT. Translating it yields CASSLAMTGFNTEAFF.

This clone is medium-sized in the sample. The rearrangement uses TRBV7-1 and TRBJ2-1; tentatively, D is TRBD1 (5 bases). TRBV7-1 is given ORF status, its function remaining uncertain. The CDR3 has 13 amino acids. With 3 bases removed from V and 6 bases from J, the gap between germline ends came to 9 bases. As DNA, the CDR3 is TGTGCCAGCAGCTCGCAGGGCAGCAATGAGCAGTTCTTC. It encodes CASSSQGSNEQFF.

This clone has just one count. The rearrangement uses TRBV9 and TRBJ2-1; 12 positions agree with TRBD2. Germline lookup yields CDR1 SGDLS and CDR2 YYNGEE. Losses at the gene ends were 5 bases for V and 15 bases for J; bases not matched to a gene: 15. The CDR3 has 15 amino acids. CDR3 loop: CASSDIRTSGKSRFF. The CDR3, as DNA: TGTGCCAGCAGTGATATTAGGACTAGCGGGAAGTCTAGGTTCTTC.

The CDR3 sequence is CASQGQGAPLRELFF. Written as DNA, the CDR3 is TGTGCCAGCCAGGGACAGGGGGCCCCGTTGAGGGAGCTGTTTTTT. The chain uses TRBV19 and TRBJ2-2, with TRBD1 matching 12 bases. V shed 9 bases, J shed 9 bases, and the junction held 11 bases outside the gene matches. This CDR3 contains 15 residues. Germline loops: CDR1 LNHDA, CDR2 SQIVND (reference sequence).

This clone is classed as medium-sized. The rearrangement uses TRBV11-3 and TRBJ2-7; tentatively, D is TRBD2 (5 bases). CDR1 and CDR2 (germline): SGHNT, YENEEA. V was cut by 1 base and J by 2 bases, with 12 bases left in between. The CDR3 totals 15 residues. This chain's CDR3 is CASSLGRGPPYEQYF. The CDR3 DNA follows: TGTGCCAGCAGCTTAGGTCGAGGGCCCCCCTACGAGCAGTACTTC.